These 12 T cell receptor beta chains share one sample of origin, sequenced in a study of shared clonotypes between healthy human individuals. The protocol was immunoSEQ multiplex PCR, while the TCRdb copy is restricted to in-frame clones and leaves out a portion. The sample shows roughly 2.2 million clones, just over 90% of them seen only once. The sequencing sample was made of naive CD4+ T cells from PBMCs. Documented subset: CD45RA+ positively selected. The origin of the receptors is a man younger than 35 in good health. Some clones in this sample may be carry-over from other donors' samples.

The chain joins TRBV7-9 to TRBJ2-3, with TRBD1 as a possible D gene (6 bases). Per germline, CDR1 SEHNR and CDR2 FQNEAQ (reference sequence). Deletions cut 2 bases from V and 0 bases from J, with 15 bases between. This CDR3 spans 17 amino acids. The CDR3 DNA follows: TGTGCCAGCAGCTTAACTACAGGGATACCTAGCACAGATACGCAGTATTTT. It translates to CASSLTTGIPSTDTQYF.

This chain joins TRBV2 and TRBJ2-5; possible D gene TRBD2, 5 bases. Germline CDR1 and CDR2: SNHLY and FYNNEI. The CDR3 extends over 15 amino acids. The germline V and J ends were trimmed by 8 bases and 5 bases, with 21 bases remaining between them. The chain's CDR3 is CASGGARDLGETQYF. CDR3 coding DNA: TGTGCCAGCGGTGGCGCCCGGGATCTGGGGGAGACCCAGTACTTC. The full variable domain, with the rest looked up from reference TRBV2 and TRBJ2-5, is EPEVTQTPSHQVTQMGQEVILRCVPISNHLYFYWYRQILGQKVEFLVSFYNNEISEKSEIFDDQFSVERPDGSNFTLKIRSTKLEDSAMYFCASGGARDLGETQYFGPGTRLLVL.

This clone was seen a handful of times. The chain joins TRBV28 to TRBJ1-5, with unresolved D. The V gene lost 2 bases and the J gene lost 5 bases, with 10 bases spanning the gap. Germline loops: CDR1 MDHEN, CDR2 SYDVKM. CDR3 length equals 14 residues. CDR3 DNA: TGTGCCAGCAGTTTAAAACAGCAGGATCAGCCCCAGCATTTT. Protein sequence: CASSLKQQDQPQHF. Based on the CDR3 plus reference TRBV28 and TRBJ1-5, the full variable domain is DVKVTQSSRYLVKRTGEKVFLECVQDMDHENMFWYRQDPGLGLRLIYFSYDVKMKEKGDIPEGYSVSREKKERFSLILESASTNQTSMYLCASSLKQQDQPQHFGDGTRLSIL.

This rearrangement joins TRBV6-5 to TRBJ1-5; tentative D call: TRBD1 (5 bases). The CDR3 is 14 residues long. The V and J ends lost 5 bases and 6 bases respectively, with 14 bases between them. Germline V gene lookup returns CDR1 MNHEY and CDR2 SVGAGI. This chain's CDR3 is CASSPRDMGQPQHF. In nucleotides, the CDR3 is TGTGCCAGCAGTCCCAGGGATATGGGTCAGCCCCAGCATTTT.

The chain combines TRBV19 with TRBJ1-1; D is undetermined. The V gene's germline CDR1 is LNHDA and CDR2 SQIVND (reference sequence). Trimming took 3 bases from V and 0 from J, leaving 8 bases between them. CDR3 length equals 14 residues. CDR3 in amino acids: CASSIGRLNTEAFF. The CDR3, as DNA: TGTGCCAGTAGTATCGGGCGGCTGAACACTGAAGCTTTCTTT.

V and J are TRBV4-2 and TRBJ2-3; perhaps TRBD2 as D (6 bases). This CDR3 has 14 amino acids. In germline, CDR1 is LGHNA, CDR2 YNFKEQ. V lost 3 bases and J lost 3, with 10 bases in between. DNA of the CDR3: TGTGCCAGCAGCCAGCGGGACCGGACAGATACGCAGTATTTT. As protein: CASSQRDRTDTQYF.

In the case of this clone: A read error may produce the germline difference seen at one junction end. In the same sample, other DNA sequences code for this CDR3. This chain uses TRBV7-2 with TRBJ2-3; 8 nucleotides line up with TRBD2. The CDR3 extends over 14 amino acids. Germline CDR1 reads SGHTA; CDR2 reads FQGNSA. This CDR3 reads CASSLAGSTDTQYF. CDR3 bases: TGTGCCAGCAGCCTAGCGGGCAGCACAGATACGCAGTATTTT.

V and J are TRBV29-1 and TRBJ2-1; D possibly matches TRBD1 or TRBD2 (5 bases each). This CDR3 is built from 15 residues. The germline V and J ends were trimmed by 7 bases and 7 bases, with 23 bases remaining between them. Germline loops: CDR1 SQVTM, CDR2 ANQGSEA. The CDR3 DNA follows: TGCAGCGGGGACGAGGCTCCCGCCGGGGTTAATGAGCAGTTCTTC. Translated: CSGDEAPAGVNEQFF.

This clone has only one observation. This chain joins TRBV7-3 and TRBJ2-7; tentatively, D is TRBD1 or TRBD2 (5 bases each). The CDR3 is made up of 14 amino acids. CDR1 and CDR2 (germline): SGHTA, FQGTGA. The V gene lost 4 bases and the J gene lost 9 bases, with 19 bases spanning the gap. The CDR3 is CASSSASGTEGQYF. Here the CDR3 DNA reads TGTGCCAGCAGCTCAGCTTCCGGGACGGAAGGGCAGTACTTC.

This chain connects TRBV7-9 to TRBJ1-4; D possibly corresponds to TRBD1 (5 bases). Germline-derived CDR1 and CDR2 are SEHNR and FQNEAQ (reference sequence). V shed 7 bases and J shed 11 bases, with 17 bases lying between them. The CDR3 consists of 13 residues. In DNA form, the CDR3 reads TGTGCCAGCATCCAGGCGGCGGGGGGGAAACTGTTTTTT. Translation gives CASIQAAGGKLFF.

The count of this clone is one. J is TRBJ1-1 and V is TRBV5-1; D gene ambiguous. CDR1 is SGHRS and CDR2 is YFSETQ in the germline V gene. V was cut by 4 bases and J by 5 bases, with 12 bases left in between. This CDR3 has 13 amino acids. The CDR3 DNA is TGCGCCAGCAGCGTGGCGGGAGAGACTGAAGCTTTCTTT. It codes for CASSVAGETEAFF.

V is TRBV7-2 and J is TRBJ1-2; no definite D call. This CDR3 is built from 14 residues. Looked up from germline, CDR1 is SGHTA and CDR2 is FQGNSA. V gave up 5 bases and J gave up 4 bases, with 14 bases separating them. CDR3 amino acids: CASSTALSGYGYTF. In nucleotides, the CDR3 is TGTGCCAGCAGCACGGCCCTTTCGGGCTATGGCTACACCTTC.